Shown below are 32 T cell receptor beta chains from a single sample sequenced in a study of blood T cell repertoires in COVID-19 (TCRdb year 2020). To prepare the library, the immunoSEQ multiplex PCR assay was applied. TCRdb obtained this table from immuneACCESS and retained in-frame rearrangements with V and J assigned. These tables miss some clones; where compared with another copy, unresolved V genes account for less than half of the shortfall, and the remainder is unexplained. The sample table holds under 200,000 clones, of which more than 65% were seen once. The top ten hold approximately 11% of the sample. The material sequenced was PBMCs or T cells enriched from blood (not recorded which). These receptors originate from a man in his forties or fifties who had recovered from COVID-19.

The chain employs TRBV7-9 and TRBJ2-1, with TRBD2 identical over 8 bases. This CDR3 has 13 residues. Germline assignment: CDR1 SEHNR and CDR2 FQNEAQ (reference sequence). Germline trimming cut 5 bases from V and 8 bases from J; bases unmatched to any gene: 5. DNA of the CDR3: TGTGCCAGCAGCGTCGGGACTAGGGATGAGCAGTTCTTC. Amino acid sequence: CASSVGTRDEQFF.

This clone was detected a few times. This chain connects TRBV7-3 to TRBJ2-7, with 11 bases fitting TRBD1. The germline V gene encodes CDR1 SGHTA and CDR2 FQGTGA. Unmatched junction bases numbered 8, after V lost 5 bases and J lost 5 bases. This CDR3 has 15 residues. In DNA, the CDR3 is TGTGCCAGCAGCCAACCGGGACAGGGGGTCAACGAGCAGTACTTC. Encoded protein: CASSQPGQGVNEQYF.

The rearrangement links TRBV6-1 to TRBJ2-5; no clear D gene. The germline CDR1 and CDR2 sequences are MNHNS and SASEGT. CDR3 length: 13 residues. Trimming shortened V by 1 base and J by 5 bases, and 8 bases separated the two germline ends. The CDR3 DNA is TGTGCCAGCAGTGAAGTTCTATCGGAGACCCAGTACTTC. It translates to CASSEVLSETQYF.

This clone came up a few times. The V and J genes are TRBV18 and TRBJ1-1, with no clear D. V was trimmed by 2 bases and J by 4 bases, leaving 20 bases between them. Germline V CDR1 and CDR2: KGHSH, LQKENI. This CDR3 spans 17 amino acids. The CDR3 sequence: CASSPTELGLSSTEAFF. CDR3 nucleotide sequence: TGTGCCAGCTCACCAACGGAGCTTGGACTCAGCAGCACTGAAGCTTTCTTT. Full variable domain (missing parts from reference TRBV18 and TRBJ1-1): NAGVMQNPRHLVRRRGQEARLRCSPMKGHSHVYWYRQLPEEGLKFMVYLQKENIIDESGMPKERFSAEFPKEGPSILRIQQVVRGDSAAYFCASSPTELGLSSTEAFFGQGTRLTVV.

This chain connects TRBV20-1 to TRBJ1-2; D not certain. Germline V gene lookup returns CDR1 DFQATT and CDR2 SNEGSKA (reference sequence). The germline V and J ends were trimmed by 3 bases and 8 bases, with 10 bases remaining between them. There are 11 residues in the CDR3. The CDR3 sequence is CSASPLVGYTF. DNA of the CDR3: TGCAGTGCTAGCCCCCTCGTCGGCTACACCTTC.

The chain carries TRBV28 and TRBJ2-5; the D gene is possibly TRBD2 (7 bases). This CDR3 has 18 amino acids. Germline V gene sequence: CDR1 MDHEN, CDR2 SYDVKM. Trimming left V 10 bases short and J 4 bases short, with 31 bases between. CDR3 protein: CATLSAGRRTVLAETQYF. The CDR3 coding sequence is TGTGCCACCCTCTCAGCGGGACGCCGGACAGTCCTCGCAGAGACCCAGTACTTC.

The chain employs TRBV7-2 and TRBJ2-3, with no clear D. V gave up 2 bases and J gave up 0 bases, with 6 bases separating them. There are 14 residues in the CDR3. CDR1 SGHTA and CDR2 FQGNSA come from the germline V gene. CDR3 DNA: TGTGCCAGCAGCTTATCCCCGAGCACAGATACGCAGTATTTT. Translation gives CASSLSPSTDTQYF.

This clone showed up many times. The genes are TRBV12-3 or TRBV12-4 and TRBJ1-5; D not resolved. This CDR3 region has 12 residues. The V gene lost 3 bases and the J gene lost 5 bases, with 5 bases spanning the gap. The CDR3 loop is CASSFPYQPQHF. The CDR3 DNA sequence: TGTGCCAGCAGTTTCCCTTATCAGCCCCAGCATTTT.

The chain employs TRBV5-1 and TRBJ1-3, with a tentative D call TRBD1 (5 bases). Trimming shortened V by 3 bases and J by 1 base, and 8 bases separated the two germline ends. This CDR3 has 14 residues. From germline, CDR1 is SGHRS and CDR2 YFSETQ. The CDR3 DNA reads TGCGCCAGCAGCTCAGGGATATCTGGAAACACCATATATTTT. This sequence encodes CASSSGISGNTIYF.

This clone has only one observation. The CDR3 sequence is CAWSTPLNTEAFF. DNA for the CDR3: TGTGCCTGGAGTACACCCTTGAACACTGAAGCTTTCTTT. This sequence joins TRBV30 and TRBJ1-1; D is uncertain. Looked up from germline, CDR1 is GTSNPN and CDR2 is SVGIG (reference sequence). The CDR3 has 13 amino acids. The V gene lost 2 bases and the J gene lost 0 bases, with 7 bases spanning the gap.

CDR3 nucleotides: TGTGCCAGCAGCCCAATCTTAGCGGGGGGAGACGAGCAGTACTTC. This translates into CASSPILAGGDEQYF. The chain combines TRBV3-1 (or the pseudogene TRBV3-2) with TRBJ2-7, with 10 bases matching TRBD2. Germline assignment: CDR1 LGHDT and CDR2 YNNKEL (reference sequence). After removal of 4 bases from V and 5 bases from J, the junction contained 8 bases not matched to a gene. The CDR3 contains 15 residues.

The genes are TRBV7-9 and TRBJ1-2, with 12 bases fitting TRBD1. This CDR3 comprises 16 residues. Germline trimming cut 1 base from V and 7 bases from J; bases unmatched to any gene: 7. Germline V gene data show CDR1 as SEHNR and CDR2 as FQNEAQ (reference sequence). The CDR3 here is CASSLVAGQGASGYTF. The CDR3 DNA sequence: TGTGCCAGCAGCTTAGTTGCGGGACAGGGGGCGTCTGGCTACACCTTC.

The chain has TRBV5-1 and TRBJ2-1; TRBD2 agrees at 13 bases. CDR1 SGHRS and CDR2 YFSETQ come from the germline V gene. This CDR3 is 16 amino acids long. The V and J ends lost 6 bases and 5 bases, in that order; junction bases with no gene match: 8. Here the CDR3 reads CASILTSGGLNNEQFF. CDR3 coding DNA: TGCGCCAGCATCCTGACTAGCGGGGGGCTAAACAATGAGCAGTTCTTC.

The V gene is TRBV5-1, the J gene TRBJ2-3; D gene uncertain. Looked up from germline, CDR1 is SGHRS and CDR2 is YFSETQ. The CDR3 totals 14 residues. Deletions cut 7 bases from V and 0 bases from J, with 12 bases between. The chain's CDR3 is CASGQSLSTDTQYF. The DNA for the CDR3 is TGCGCCAGCGGGCAGTCACTTAGCACAGATACGCAGTATTTT.

The chain carries TRBV11-3 and TRBJ2-5, with a weak D call TRBD2 (5 bases). This CDR3 spans 13 amino acids. CDR1 is SGHNT and CDR2 is YENEEA in the germline V gene. V was trimmed by 2 bases and J by 4 bases, leaving 8 bases between them. The CDR3 nucleotides are TGTGCCAGCAGCTTAACTAGTTCAGAGACCCAGTACTTC. Amino acid sequence: CASSLTSSETQYF.

J is TRBJ1-5 and V is TRBV4-1; TRBD1 agrees at 9 bases. The CDR3 runs 20 residues. Germline CDR1 reads MGHRA; CDR2 reads YSYEKL. The trim removed 1 base at V and 0 bases at J, leaving 13 bases unmatched. CDR3 sequence (DNA): TGCGCCAGCAGCCAAGTTCAGGGCACAGGGGGCCGTTATAGCAATCAGCCCCAGCATTTT. This encodes CASSQVQGTGGRYSNQPQHF.

V and J are TRBV15 and TRBJ1-1; weak D call: TRBD1 (6 bases). This CDR3 comprises 13 residues. Trimming pared 0 bases from V and 8 bases from J, leaving 10 bases between. Germline V gene lookup returns CDR1 LNHNV and CDR2 YYDKDF (reference sequence). The CDR3 is CATSRDGGAEAFF. Written as DNA, the CDR3 is TGTGCCACCAGCAGAGATGGGGGGGCAGAAGCTTTCTTT.

The chain recombines TRBV19 with TRBJ1-5; maybe TRBD1 (6 bases). V was pared by 5 bases and J by 6 bases, with 14 bases between. CDR1 LNHDA and CDR2 SQIVND come from the germline V gene (reference sequence). The CDR3 is made up of 14 amino acids. CDR3 nucleotide sequence: TGTGCCAGTAGTCTACAGGGTTGGAGTCAGCCCCAGCATTTT. This translates into CASSLQGWSQPQHF. Filled out from reference TRBV19 and TRBJ1-5, the complete variable domain reads DGGITQSPKYLFRKEGQNVTLSCEQNLNHDAMYWYRQDPGQGLRLIYYSQIVNDFQKGDIAEGYSVSREKKESFPLTVTSAQKNPTAFYLCASSLQGWSQPQHFGDGTRLSIL.

The rearrangement links TRBV10-3 to TRBJ1-6; TRBD1 aligns across 10 bases. The CDR3 totals 15 residues. Trimming cost V 0 bases and J 10 bases; bases outside gene matches: 3. CDR1 ENHRY and CDR2 SYGVKD come from the germline V gene. The CDR3 bases are TGTGCCATCAGTGAGTCGAGGACAGGGGGATCACCCCTCCACTTT. It yields the protein CAISESRTGGSPLHF.

The CDR3 DNA sequence: TGTGCCAGTAGCCACAGGGGCTATCCCTACGAGCAGTACTTC. It codes for CASSHRGYPYEQYF. The chain has TRBV19 and TRBJ2-7, with 7 bases identical to TRBD1. Per germline, CDR1 LNHDA and CDR2 SQIVND (reference sequence). This CDR3 comprises 14 residues. The junction had 7 bases not matched to a gene; V was cut back by 6 bases and J by 2 bases.

The chain employs TRBV19 and TRBJ1-1; a possible D gene is TRBD1 (6 bases). The germline V and J ends were trimmed by 4 bases and 5 bases, with 11 bases remaining between them. The CDR3 extends over 13 amino acids. The germline V gene has CDR1 LNHDA and CDR2 SQIVND (reference sequence). CDR3 DNA sequence: TGTGCCAGTAGTAGGGGGGGCCGTACTGAAGCTTTCTTT. Amino acid sequence: CASSRGGRTEAFF.

The J gene is TRBJ1-1, the V gene TRBV27, with D possibly being TRBD1 (5 bases). The CDR3 has 13 residues. V lost 5 bases and J 4 bases, leaving 11 bases between the germline ends. Germline CDR1 MNHEY, CDR2 SMNVEV (reference sequence). CDR3 sequence (DNA): TGTGCCAGCAGTAGGGAGGGGATCACTGAAGCTTTCTTT. Protein sequence: CASSREGITEAFF.

The chain recombines TRBV11-3 with TRBJ1-4; 7 nucleotides match TRBD1. The J segment lost 2 bases and the V segment lost 5 bases, leaving 5 bases of the junction unmatched. Germline V gene sequence: CDR1 SGHNT, CDR2 YENEEA. This CDR3 contains 15 residues. Written as DNA, the CDR3 is TGTGCCAGCAGCCGAACAGGGGCCACTAATGAAAAACTGTTTTTT. Protein: CASSRTGATNEKLFF.

V and J are TRBV27 and TRBJ2-2, with 11 bases fitting TRBD2. The V gene's germline CDR1 is MNHEY and CDR2 SMNVEV (reference sequence). After removal of 1 base from V and 2 bases from J, the junction contained 3 bases not matched to a gene. The CDR3 is 17 residues long. CDR3 residues: CASSLLAGGGNTGELFF. The CDR3 region has the DNA TGTGCCAGCAGTTTATTAGCGGGGGGGGGCAACACCGGGGAGCTGTTTTTT.

V is TRBV9 and J is TRBJ1-2; 7 nucleotides align to TRBD1. This CDR3 spans 13 amino acids. The V and J ends lost 3 bases and 4 bases, in that order; junction bases with no gene match: 3. Germline CDR1 SGDLS, CDR2 YYNGEE. In nucleotides, the CDR3 is TGTGCCAGCAGCGACCAGGGGGGCTATGGCTACACCTTC. This sequence encodes CASSDQGGYGYTF.

Here the CDR3 DNA reads TGTGCCACCAGCAGAGACCGACAGATATACACCGGGGAGCTGTTTTTT. Translated: CATSRDRQIYTGELFF. J is TRBJ2-2 and V is TRBV15, with D perhaps matching TRBD1 (5 bases). CDR1 is LNHNV and CDR2 is YYDKDF in the germline V gene (reference sequence). Trimming shortened V by 0 bases and J by 3 bases, and 11 bases separated the two germline ends. The CDR3 has 16 residues.

This rearrangement joins TRBV28 to TRBJ1-2; weak D call: TRBD1 (5 bases). CDR1 and CDR2 from the germline V gene are MDHEN and SYDVKM. Trimming removed 5 bases from V and 0 bases from J, with 16 bases in between. The CDR3 extends over 16 amino acids. The CDR3 bases are TGTGCCAGCAGTCCCCCCCGACAGATCGCTAACTATGGCTACACCTTC. It specifies CASSPPRQIANYGYTF.

This chain joins TRBV11-2 and TRBJ2-1; D is ambiguous. The CDR3 runs to 16 residues. V shed 1 base and J shed 2 bases, with 12 bases lying between them. Germline V lookup: CDR1 SGHAT, CDR2 FQNNGV. The CDR3 DNA follows: TGTGCCAGCAGCTTAGGGAGTGGCCTTACCTACAATGAGCAGTTCTTC. It is translated as CASSLGSGLTYNEQFF. The full variable domain, with the rest looked up from reference TRBV11-2 and TRBJ2-1, is EAGVAQSPRYKIIEKRQSVAFWCNPISGHATLYWYQQILGQGPKLLIQFQNNGVVDDSQLPKDRFSAERLKGVDSTLKIQPAKLEDSAVYLCASSLGSGLTYNEQFFGPGTRLTVL.

The J gene is TRBJ1-4, the V gene TRBV19, with TRBD1 matching over 9 bases. V lost 9 bases, J lost 4 bases, and 3 bases stayed unmatched. Germline CDR1 is LNHDA and CDR2 is SQIVND (reference sequence). The CDR3 runs 13 residues. The CDR3 DNA reads as TGTGCCAGCGACAGGGGGTTTAATGAAAAACTGTTTTTT. Translation gives CASDRGFNEKLFF.

V is TRBV5-1 and J is TRBJ2-1; 12 bases agree with TRBD2. Germline V CDR1 and CDR2: SGHRS, YFSETQ. This CDR3 is built from 16 residues. After removal of 1 base from V and 6 bases from J, the junction contained 5 bases not matched to a gene. CDR3 loop: CASSLPLAGGGNEQFF. The CDR3 DNA sequence: TGCGCCAGCAGCTTGCCCCTAGCGGGAGGGGGCAATGAGCAGTTCTTC.

The genes are TRBV25-1 and TRBJ1-1; 9 nucleotides agree with TRBD1. V dropped 4 bases and J dropped 6; count of bases not matched to a gene: 6. Germline V gives CDR1 MGHDK, CDR2 SYGVNS. This CDR3 contains 14 residues. In DNA form, the CDR3 reads TGTGCCAGCAGTGCCGGGACAGGGAGAGCTGAAGCTTTCTTT. Its protein is CASSAGTGRAEAFF.

The gene calls are TRBV6-5 and TRBJ2-2, with D hard to call. V was cut by 7 bases and J by 3 bases, with 12 bases left in between. This CDR3 has 14 amino acids. Germline values: CDR1 MNHEY, CDR2 SVGAGI. In nucleotides, the CDR3 is TGTGCCAGCATAACCCCGACTTACACCGGGGAGCTGTTTTTT. Its translation: CASITPTYTGELFF.